This T cell receptor beta chain was identified in a study of blood T cells in healthy people across ages. Study results and limitations: Age showed a roughly linear inverse relationship with TCR beta diversity per million T cells.

Trimming left V 5 bases short and J 0 bases short, with 7 bases between. CDR1 DFQATT and CDR2 SNEGSKA come from the germline V gene (reference sequence). CDR3 length equals 12 residues. As for this clonotype: The antigen is unknown.

Through a sample-barcoded 5' primer and a J-beta primer mix, a second PCR was run for roughly 7 to 11 cycles. Every cDNA molecule carried a tag from a template-switch adaptor bearing 12 random nucleotides. The yield of each sample was at least 2.5 million CDR3-containing paired-end reads. TCRdb re-called the 5' RACE reads with MiXCR, one entry per CDR3 protein. The repertoire consists of 850,000 to 1,000,000 distinct CDR3 sequences, with just over 50% occurring once and the leading ten covering around a fifth. This sequence joins TRBV20-1 and TRBJ1-2; D gene uncertain. This clonotype was obtained from a woman aged 60-70 years in good health. Sample: blood. The CDR3 protein is CSASGTNYGYTF. The CDR3 DNA sequence: TGCAGTGCTTCCGGGACTAACTATGGCTACACCTTC.